This T cell receptor (beta chain) was documented in a study of cytomegalovirus exposure and HLA in healthy donors. Study conclusions and caveats: Cytomegalovirus status, reportedly, was diagnosed with high specificity and sensitivity by the classifier. Researchers reportedly found TCR beta sequences accurately predicted most subjects' HLA-A and HLA-B alleles.

To note about this clone: No antigen is known for it.

This CDR3 spans 21 amino acids. Germline assignment: CDR1 MGHRA and CDR2 YSYEKL. Trimming removed 3 bases from V and 0 bases from J; junction bases left unmatched: 20. The PCR used 60 Vbeta and 13 Jbeta primers. Original methodology: Later reanalysis found 60 million to 90 million unique TCR beta chains, around 11 million of them shared. Assay: immunoSEQ multiplex PCR; the TCRdb copy retains only in-frame clones and omits some. The DNA was the basis for D and trimming; V, J and clone size are from that table. Here the sample spans approximately 150,000 clones, roughly four fifths being singletons. This sequence was found in a woman aged 55-70 years in good health and CMV-seronegative. The J gene is TRBJ1-2, the V gene TRBV4-1; 9 nucleotides agree with TRBD1. Sequenced sample: PBMCs. CDR3: CASSHKFPHRDRAGANYGYTF. DNA for the CDR3: TGCGCCAGCAGCCACAAGTTCCCTCACCGGGACAGGGCTGGAGCTAACTATGGCTACACCTTC.